This TCR beta chain derives from a study of T cell repertoires in cytomegalovirus infection. Study-wide context: Evidence of both CMV infection and a matching HLA type came from public TCR beta signatures. Broader study findings: CMV carriers with the relevant HLA were identified by cumulative public TCR beta family frequency. Ex vivo, HLA-C-restricted CMV-specific TCR beta clonotypes prevailed over the rest of the response.

Many counts were recorded for this clonotype. As yet, its antigen is unknown. Relative to the germline gene, one junction end is altered; a read error may explain this. Germline CDR1 SEHNR, CDR2 FQNEAQ (reference sequence). The CDR3 sequence is 15 residues long. TCRdb recomputed calls from the reads with MiXCR, one row per CDR3 protein. The sample carries just under 300,000 distinct CDR3 sequences, roughly a tenth recorded once. V usage is TRBV7-9 and J usage is TRBJ2-3; 7 bases line up with TRBD1. This receptor was identified in a human donor in good health (CMV status not recorded). Some clones in this sample may be carry-over from other donors' samples. Sequences were obtained from PBMCs. The CDR3 spells CANSKLTGSTDTQYF. CDR3 DNA: TGTGCCAACAGCAAACTGACAGGGAGCACAGATACGCAGTATTTT.